This T cell receptor beta chain was identified in a study of CD8+CD57+ T cells in acquired aplastic anemia listed by TCRdb under 2018. For the study in its entirety: On average, sorted CD4+ and CD8+ cells yielded approximately 3 ug of extracted DNA, with a range of about 0.17 to 27.4 ug. CD8+CD57+ expansion was defined as a frequency above the mean frequency observed in healthy subjects.

The CDR3 starts with the cysteine, ends with the phenylalanine, and has 13 residues. Only CDR3 DNA is held: 39 bases, read in frame from base 1. Sequences DFQATT (CDR1) and SNEGSKA (CDR2) are obtained from the germline V gene (reference sequence). V is reduced by 7 bases and J by 3 bases, leaving a spacing of 12 bases between them. Notes on this clonotype: Its antigen is still unknown. Base qualities are not at hand, and no much larger clone is one base apart.

Patients chosen for sequencing had shown expansion of CD8+CD57+ cells by flow cytometry. Every patient had severe acquired aplastic anemia, diagnosed using the International Study of Aplastic Anemia and Agranulocytosis and Camitta criteria. No patient had received any therapy when blood was sampled. The study deep-sequenced TCR repertoires of sorted CD4+ and CD8+ blood T cells from severe aplastic anemia patients and healthy subjects. In the USA, patient enrollment took place under clinicaltrials.gov protocols 00001620, 01623167, 00001397, 00071045, 00081523 and 00961064. Ficoll-Paque density gradient centrifugation was used to isolate peripheral blood mononuclear cells. Before DNA was extracted, CD4+ and CD8+ T cells were sorted using either FACS or magnetic beads. What the research found in general, with its limitations: Between patients and healthy controls, no significant difference in CD8+ Simpson's diversity was found (P=0.060). Around 28 CD8+ CDR3 sequences were found to be shared between patients and controls, but these sequences appeared to be highly expressed in patients and within the immunodominant clones of the patients.

TCR beta VDJ combination and CDR3 sequence profiling used genomic DNA as the template. TCR repertoire sequencing was run on an Illumina HiSeq 2000. Regarding the original processing steps: Repertoires were assessed using TRBV/TRBJ rearrangement plots, CDR3 size and DJ length profiles, and Simpson's diversity index. The most abundant DNA sequence in the deep sequencing data was defined as the immunodominant clone. CDR3 amino acid sequences were checked for sharing between subjects and were compared against published repertoires and the VDJdb database. Clones were called with MiXCR by TCRdb after fastp trimmed the public reads at Q25, and only in-frame beta chains were retained. Every entry covers one CDR3 protein and lists the most common genes and DNA from its rows. TCRdb, rather than the study authors, made the V and J calls. Counted in this sample were 150,000 or so distinct CDR3 sequences; over 50% of them appeared once. The top ten clones comprise approximately 12% of the sample.

The sequenced material came from sorted CD4+, CD8+, or CD8+CD57+ T cells (not recorded which) from PBMCs. The receptor comes from a human donor with aplastic anemia. The chain is encoded by TRBV20-1 joined to TRBJ2-2; the D match is possibly TRBD1 or TRBD2, with 5 bases aligned in each. In nucleotide form, the sequence is TGCAGTGTTGGTGGGGGATACACCGGGGAGCTGTTTTTT. The translation is CSVGGGYTGELFF.